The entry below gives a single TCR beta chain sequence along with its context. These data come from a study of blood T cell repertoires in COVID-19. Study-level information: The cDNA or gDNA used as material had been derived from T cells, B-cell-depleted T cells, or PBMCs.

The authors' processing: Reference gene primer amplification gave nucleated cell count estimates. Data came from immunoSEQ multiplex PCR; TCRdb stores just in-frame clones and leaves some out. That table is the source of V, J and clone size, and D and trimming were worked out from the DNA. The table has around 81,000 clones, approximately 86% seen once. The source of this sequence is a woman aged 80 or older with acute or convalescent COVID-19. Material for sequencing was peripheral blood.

CDR3 region: CASSPWLNNEQFF. In DNA form, the CDR3 reads TGTGCCAGCAGCCCGTGGCTCAACAATGAGCAGTTCTTC. The chain carries TRBV9 and TRBJ2-1; D gene unclear. Germline V gene sequence: CDR1 SGDLS, CDR2 YYNGEE. The CDR3 contains 13 residues. V lost 4 bases, J lost 5 bases, and 10 bases lay in between.